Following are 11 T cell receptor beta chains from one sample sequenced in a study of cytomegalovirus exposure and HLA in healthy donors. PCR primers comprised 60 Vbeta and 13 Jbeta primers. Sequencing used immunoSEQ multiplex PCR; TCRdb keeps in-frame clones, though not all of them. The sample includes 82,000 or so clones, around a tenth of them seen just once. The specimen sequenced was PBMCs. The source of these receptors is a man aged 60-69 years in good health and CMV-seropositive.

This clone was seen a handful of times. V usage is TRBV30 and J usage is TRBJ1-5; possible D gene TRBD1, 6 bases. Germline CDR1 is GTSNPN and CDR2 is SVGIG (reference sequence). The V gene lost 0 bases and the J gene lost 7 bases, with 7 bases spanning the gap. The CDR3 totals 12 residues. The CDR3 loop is CAWSVRGQPQHF. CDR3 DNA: TGTGCCTGGAGTGTTAGGGGGCAGCCCCAGCATTTT.

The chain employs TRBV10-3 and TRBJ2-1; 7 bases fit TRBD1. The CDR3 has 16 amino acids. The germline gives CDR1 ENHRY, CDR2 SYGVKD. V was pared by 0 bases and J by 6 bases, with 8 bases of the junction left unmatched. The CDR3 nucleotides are TGTGCCATCAGTGAGTCGATGACAGGGTCCCGCAATGAGCAGTTCTTC. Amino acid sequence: CAISESMTGSRNEQFF.

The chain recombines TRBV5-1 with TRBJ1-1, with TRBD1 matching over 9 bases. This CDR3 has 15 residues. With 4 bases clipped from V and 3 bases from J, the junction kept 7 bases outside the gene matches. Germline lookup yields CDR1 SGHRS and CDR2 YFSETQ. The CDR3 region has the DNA TGCGCCAGCAGCCCGGGACAGGGCCCTTACACTGAAGCTTTCTTT. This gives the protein CASSPGQGPYTEAFF.

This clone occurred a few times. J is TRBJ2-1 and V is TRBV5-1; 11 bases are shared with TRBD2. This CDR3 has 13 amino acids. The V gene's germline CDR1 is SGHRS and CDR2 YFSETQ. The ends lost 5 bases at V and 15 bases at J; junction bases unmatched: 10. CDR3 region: CASRPPSGRTPFF. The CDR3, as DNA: TGCGCCAGCAGACCGCCTAGCGGGAGGACTCCGTTCTTC.

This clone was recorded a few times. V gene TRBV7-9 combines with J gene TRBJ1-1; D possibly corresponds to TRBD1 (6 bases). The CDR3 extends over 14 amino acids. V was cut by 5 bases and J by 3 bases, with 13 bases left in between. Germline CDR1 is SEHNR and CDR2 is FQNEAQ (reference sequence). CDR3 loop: CASSQQGRDTEAFF. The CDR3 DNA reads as TGTGCCAGCAGCCAACAGGGAAGGGACACTGAAGCTTTCTTT.

Here the CDR3 DNA reads TGCGCCAGCAGCCAAGAAGGGGTTTCCGCGAGAACTGAAGCTTTCTTT. Its protein is CASSQEGVSARTEAFF. The V call is TRBV4-1, the J call TRBJ1-1; D may be TRBD1 (5 bases). Germline loops: CDR1 MGHRA, CDR2 YSYEKL. The CDR3 has 16 residues. V gave up 0 bases and J gave up 5 bases, with 16 bases separating them.

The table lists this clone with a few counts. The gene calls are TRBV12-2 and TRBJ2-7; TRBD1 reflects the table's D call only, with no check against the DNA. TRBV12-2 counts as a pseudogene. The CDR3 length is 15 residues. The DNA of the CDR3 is TGTGCAAGTCGCCTCAATGGCAGGGCTATTTACGAGCAGTACGTC. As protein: CASRLNGRAIYEQYV.

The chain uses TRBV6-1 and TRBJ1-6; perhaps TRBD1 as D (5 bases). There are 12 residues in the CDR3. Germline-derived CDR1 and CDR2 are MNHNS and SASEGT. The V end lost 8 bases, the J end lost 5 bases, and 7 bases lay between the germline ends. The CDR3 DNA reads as TGTGCCAGCGCCAGGGATAATTCACCCCTCCACTTT. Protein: CASARDNSPLHF.

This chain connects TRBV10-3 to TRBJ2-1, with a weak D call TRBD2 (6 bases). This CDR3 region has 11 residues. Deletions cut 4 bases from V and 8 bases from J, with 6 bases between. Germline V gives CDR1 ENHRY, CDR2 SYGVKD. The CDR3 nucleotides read TGTGCCATCAGTGGGGGGGATGAGCAGTTCTTC. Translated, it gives CAISGGDEQFF.

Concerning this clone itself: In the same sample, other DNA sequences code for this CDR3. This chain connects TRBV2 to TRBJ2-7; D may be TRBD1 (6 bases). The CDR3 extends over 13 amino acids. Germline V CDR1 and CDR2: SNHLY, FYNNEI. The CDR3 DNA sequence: TGTGCCAGCAGTGAAGCAGGGACATACGAGAAGTACGTT. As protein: CASSEAGTYEKYV.

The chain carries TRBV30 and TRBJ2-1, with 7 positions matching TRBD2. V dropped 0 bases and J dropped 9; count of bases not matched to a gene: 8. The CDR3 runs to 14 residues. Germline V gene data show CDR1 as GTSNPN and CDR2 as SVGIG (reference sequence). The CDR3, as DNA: TGTGCCTGGAGTGTACAAGCGGGATGGGGTGAGCAGTTCTTC. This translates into CAWSVQAGWGEQFF.